This T cell receptor (beta chain) was recorded in a study of OX40 agonist ivuxolimab in advanced cancers. Overall study results and limits: Among the least clonally expanded were partial responders at 0.1-3.0 mg/kg.

In regard to this clone: Its specificity is unknown.

Method: immunoSEQ multiplex PCR; TCRdb's copy keeps in-frame clones and lacks some. The sample consists of 75,000 to 90,000 clones, approximately 87% of them appearing once. The CDR3 has 10 residues. CDR1 SNHLY and CDR2 FYNNEI come from the germline V gene. The ends were cut back, 4 bases at V and 10 bases at J, with 5 bases in the middle. The sample here was CD4+ or CD8+ T cells sorted from blood, taken in a trial of the OX40 agonist ivuxolimab. The chain is built from TRBV2 and TRBJ2-1; D remains ambiguous. The sequence was collected from an adult with an advanced solid tumor such as melanoma, head and neck, liver or kidney cancer. CDR3 sequence reads: CASSVREQFF. CDR3 nucleotides: TGTGCCAGCAGTGTGAGAGAGCAGTTCTTC.